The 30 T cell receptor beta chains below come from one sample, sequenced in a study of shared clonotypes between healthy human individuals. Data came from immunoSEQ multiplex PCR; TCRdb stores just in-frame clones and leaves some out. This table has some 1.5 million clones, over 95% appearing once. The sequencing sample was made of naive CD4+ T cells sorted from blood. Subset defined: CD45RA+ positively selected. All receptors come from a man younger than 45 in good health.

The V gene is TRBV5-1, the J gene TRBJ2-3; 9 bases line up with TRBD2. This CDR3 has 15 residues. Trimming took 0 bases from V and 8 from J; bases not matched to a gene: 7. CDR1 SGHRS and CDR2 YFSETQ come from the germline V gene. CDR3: CASSLAASGTRTQYF. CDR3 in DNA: TGCGCCAGCAGCTTGGCGGCTAGCGGGACCCGTACGCAGTATTTT.

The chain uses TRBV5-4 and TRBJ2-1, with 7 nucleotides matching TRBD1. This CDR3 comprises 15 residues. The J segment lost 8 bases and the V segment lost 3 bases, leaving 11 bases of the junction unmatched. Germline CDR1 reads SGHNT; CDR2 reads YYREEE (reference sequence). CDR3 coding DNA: TGTGCCAGCAGCTCACTCTTGACAGGGATTTATGAGCAGTTCTTC. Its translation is CASSSLLTGIYEQFF. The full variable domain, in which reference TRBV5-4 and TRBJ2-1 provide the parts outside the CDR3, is ETGVTQSPTHLIKTRGQQVTLRCSSQSGHNTVSWYQQALGQGPQFIFQYYREEENGRGNFPPRFSGLQFPNYSSELNVNALELDDSALYLCASSSLLTGIYEQFFGPGTRLTVL.

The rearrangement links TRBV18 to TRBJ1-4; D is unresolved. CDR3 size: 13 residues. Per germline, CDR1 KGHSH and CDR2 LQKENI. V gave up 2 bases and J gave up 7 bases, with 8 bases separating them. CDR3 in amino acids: CASSPGLSEKLFF. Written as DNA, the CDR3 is TGTGCCAGCTCACCAGGGCTGAGTGAAAAACTGTTTTTT.

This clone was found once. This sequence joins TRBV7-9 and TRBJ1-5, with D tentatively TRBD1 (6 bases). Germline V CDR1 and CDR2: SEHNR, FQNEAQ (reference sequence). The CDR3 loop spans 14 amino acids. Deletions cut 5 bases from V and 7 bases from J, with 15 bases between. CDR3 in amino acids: CASSPTGKGQPQHF. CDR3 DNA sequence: TGTGCCAGCAGCCCAACAGGGAAAGGACAGCCCCAGCATTTT.

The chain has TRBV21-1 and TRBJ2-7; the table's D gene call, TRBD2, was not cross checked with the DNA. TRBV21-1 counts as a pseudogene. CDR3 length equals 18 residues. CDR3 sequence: CASIGQGTSGSFFYEQYF. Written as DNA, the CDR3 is TGTGCCAGCATCGGACAGGGGACTAGCGGGAGCTTTTTCTACGAGCAGTACTTC.

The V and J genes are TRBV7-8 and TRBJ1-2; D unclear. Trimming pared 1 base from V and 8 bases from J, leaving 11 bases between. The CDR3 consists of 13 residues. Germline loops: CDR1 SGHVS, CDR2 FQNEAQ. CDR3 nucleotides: TGTGCCAGCAGCTTAGAGGTTTCGAGGGGCTACACCTTC. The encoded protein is CASSLEVSRGYTF.

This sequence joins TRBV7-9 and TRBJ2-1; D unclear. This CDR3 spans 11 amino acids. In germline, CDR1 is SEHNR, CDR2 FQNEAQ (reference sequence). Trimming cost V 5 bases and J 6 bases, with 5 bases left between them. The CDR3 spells CASSLPNEQFF. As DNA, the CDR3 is TGTGCCAGCAGCCTCCCCAATGAGCAGTTCTTC.

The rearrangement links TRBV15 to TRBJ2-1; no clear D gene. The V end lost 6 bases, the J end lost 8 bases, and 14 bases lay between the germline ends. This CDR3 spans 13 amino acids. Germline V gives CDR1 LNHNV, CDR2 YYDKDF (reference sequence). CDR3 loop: CATRTNTEHEQFF. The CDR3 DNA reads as TGTGCCACCAGGACGAATACCGAACATGAGCAGTTCTTC.

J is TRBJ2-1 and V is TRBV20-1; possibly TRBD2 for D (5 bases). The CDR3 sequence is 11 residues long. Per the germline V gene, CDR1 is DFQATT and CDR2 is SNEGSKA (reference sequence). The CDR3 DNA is TGCAGCCTGAGGAGGATCAATGAGCAGTTCTTC. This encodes CSLRRINEQFF.

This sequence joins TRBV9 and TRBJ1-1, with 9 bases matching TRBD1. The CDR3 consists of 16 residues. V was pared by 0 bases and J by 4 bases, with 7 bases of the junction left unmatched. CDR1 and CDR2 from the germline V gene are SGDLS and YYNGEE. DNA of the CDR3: TGTGCCAGCAGCGTAGAATTGGACAGGGGAGGCACTGAAGCTTTCTTT. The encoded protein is CASSVELDRGGTEAFF.

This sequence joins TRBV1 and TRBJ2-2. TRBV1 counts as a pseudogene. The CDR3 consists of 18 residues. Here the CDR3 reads CTSSLTFSGTPNTGELFF. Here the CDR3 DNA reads TGCACCAGCAGCCTGACCTTTTCAGGGACCCCGAACACCGGGGAGCTGTTTTTT.

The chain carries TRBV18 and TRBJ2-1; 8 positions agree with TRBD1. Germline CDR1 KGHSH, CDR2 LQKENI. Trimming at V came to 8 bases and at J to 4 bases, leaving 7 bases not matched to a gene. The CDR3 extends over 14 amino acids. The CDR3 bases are TGTGCCAGCAAGACCGGGACAGGTTACAATGAGCAGTTCTTC. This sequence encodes CASKTGTGYNEQFF. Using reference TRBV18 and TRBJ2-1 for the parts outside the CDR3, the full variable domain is NAGVMQNPRHLVRRRGQEARLRCSPMKGHSHVYWYRQLPEEGLKFMVYLQKENIIDESGMPKERFSAEFPKEGPSILRIQQVVRGDSAAYFCASKTGTGYNEQFFGPGTRLTVL.

The CDR3 DNA follows: TGTGCCACCAGCAGCCAGGGGTCGGATACGCAGTATTTT. It is translated as CATSSQGSDTQYF. The rearrangement uses TRBV15 and TRBJ2-3; D may be TRBD1 (6 bases). The CDR3 has 13 residues. Trimming took 3 bases from V and 6 from J, leaving 10 bases between them. CDR1 is LNHNV, CDR2 YYDKDF, per germline (reference sequence).

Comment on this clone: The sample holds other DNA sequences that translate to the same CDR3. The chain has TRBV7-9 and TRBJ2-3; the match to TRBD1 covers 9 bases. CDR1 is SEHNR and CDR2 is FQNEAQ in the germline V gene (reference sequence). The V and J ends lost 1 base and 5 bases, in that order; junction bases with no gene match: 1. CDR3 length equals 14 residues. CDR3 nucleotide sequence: TGTGCCAGCAGCTTAGGACAGGGGGTAGATACGCAGTATTTT. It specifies CASSLGQGVDTQYF.

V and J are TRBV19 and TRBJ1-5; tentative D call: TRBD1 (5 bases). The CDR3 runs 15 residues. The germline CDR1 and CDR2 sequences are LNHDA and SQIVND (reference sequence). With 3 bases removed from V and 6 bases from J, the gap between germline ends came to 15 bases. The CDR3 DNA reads TGTGCCAGTAGTATTGGGGGAAGGCGCGCTCAGCCCCAGCATTTT. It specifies CASSIGGRRAQPQHF.

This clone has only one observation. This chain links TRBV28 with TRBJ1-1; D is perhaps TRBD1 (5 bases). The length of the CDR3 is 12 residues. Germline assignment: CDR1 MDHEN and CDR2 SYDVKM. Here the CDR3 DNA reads TGTGTAGTGAGGGACGCCAACACTGAAGCTTTCTTT. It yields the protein CVVRDANTEAFF.

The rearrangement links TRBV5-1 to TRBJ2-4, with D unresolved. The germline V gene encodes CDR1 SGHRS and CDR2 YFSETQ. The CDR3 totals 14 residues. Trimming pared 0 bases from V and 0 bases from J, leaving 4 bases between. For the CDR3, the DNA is TGCGCCAGCAGCTTGGGGATAGCCAAAAACATTCAGTACTTC. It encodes CASSLGIAKNIQYF.

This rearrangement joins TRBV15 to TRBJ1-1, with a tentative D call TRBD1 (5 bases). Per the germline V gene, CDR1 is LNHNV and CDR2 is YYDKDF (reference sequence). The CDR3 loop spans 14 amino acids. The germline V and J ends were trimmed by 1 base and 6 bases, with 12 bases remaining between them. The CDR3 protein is CATSRVGRVAEAFF. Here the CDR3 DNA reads TGTGCCACCAGCAGAGTTGGCAGGGTCGCTGAAGCTTTCTTT.

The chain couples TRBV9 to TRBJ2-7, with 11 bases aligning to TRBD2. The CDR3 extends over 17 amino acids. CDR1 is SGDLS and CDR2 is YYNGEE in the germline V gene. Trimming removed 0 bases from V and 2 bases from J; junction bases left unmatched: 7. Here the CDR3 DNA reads TGTGCCAGCAGCGTAGGGCCAACTAGCGGGAGCGCCTACGAGCAGTACTTC. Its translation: CASSVGPTSGSAYEQYF.

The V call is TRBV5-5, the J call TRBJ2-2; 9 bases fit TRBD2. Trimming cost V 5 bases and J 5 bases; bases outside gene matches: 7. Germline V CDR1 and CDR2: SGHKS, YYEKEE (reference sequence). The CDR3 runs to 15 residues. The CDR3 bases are TGTGCCAGCAGTCGGACTAGCGTCTGGACCGGGGAGCTGTTTTTT. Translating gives CASSRTSVWTGELFF.

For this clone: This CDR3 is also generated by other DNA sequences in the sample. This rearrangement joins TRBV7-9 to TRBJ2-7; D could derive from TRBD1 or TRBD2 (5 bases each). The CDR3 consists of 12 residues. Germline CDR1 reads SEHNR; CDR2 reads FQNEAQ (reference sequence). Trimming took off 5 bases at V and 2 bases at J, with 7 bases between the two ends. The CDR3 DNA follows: TGTGCCAGCAGCCCGGGACCCTACGAGCAGTACTTC. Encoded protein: CASSPGPYEQYF. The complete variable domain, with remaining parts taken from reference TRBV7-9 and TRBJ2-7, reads DTGVSQNPRHKITKRGQNVTFRCDPISEHNRLYWYRQTLGQGPEFLTYFQNEAQLEKSRLLSDRFSAERPKGSFSTLEIQRTEQGDSAMYLCASSPGPYEQYFGPGTRLTVT.

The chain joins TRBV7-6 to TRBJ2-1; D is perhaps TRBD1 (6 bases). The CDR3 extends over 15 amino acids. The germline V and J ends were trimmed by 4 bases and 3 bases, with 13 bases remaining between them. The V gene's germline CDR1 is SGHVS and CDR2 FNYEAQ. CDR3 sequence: CASSSSTGHYNEQFF. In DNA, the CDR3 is TGTGCCAGCAGCTCGTCCACGGGACACTACAATGAGCAGTTCTTC. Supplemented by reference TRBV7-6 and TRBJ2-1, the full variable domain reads GAGVSQSPRYKVTKRGQDVALRCDPISGHVSLYWYRQALGQGPEFLTYFNYEAQQDKSGLPNDRFSAERPEGSISTLTIQRTEQRDSAMYRCASSSSTGHYNEQFFGPGTRLTVL.

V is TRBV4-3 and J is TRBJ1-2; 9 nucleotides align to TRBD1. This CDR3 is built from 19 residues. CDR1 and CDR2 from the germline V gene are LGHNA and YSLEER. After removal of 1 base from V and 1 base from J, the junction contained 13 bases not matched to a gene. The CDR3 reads CASSQVVPGQGALNYGYTF. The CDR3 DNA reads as TGCGCCAGCAGCCAAGTCGTACCGGGACAGGGAGCCCTTAACTATGGCTACACCTTC.

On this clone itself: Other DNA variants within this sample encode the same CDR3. The chain's CDR3 is CASSQVDTDTQYF. CDR3 bases: TGCGCCAGCAGCCAGGTAGACACAGATACGCAGTATTTT. J is TRBJ2-3 and V is TRBV4-1; D is unresolved. Between the trimmed V and J ends, which lost 3 bases and 2 bases, there was a span of 6 bases. CDR3 length equals 13 residues. Germline V gives CDR1 MGHRA, CDR2 YSYEKL.

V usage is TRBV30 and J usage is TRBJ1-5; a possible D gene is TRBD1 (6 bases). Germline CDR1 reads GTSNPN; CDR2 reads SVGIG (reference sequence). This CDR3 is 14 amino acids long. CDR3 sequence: CAAEGGAANQPQHF. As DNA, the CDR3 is TGTGCTGCCGAGGGGGGGGCAGCCAATCAGCCCCAGCATTTT.

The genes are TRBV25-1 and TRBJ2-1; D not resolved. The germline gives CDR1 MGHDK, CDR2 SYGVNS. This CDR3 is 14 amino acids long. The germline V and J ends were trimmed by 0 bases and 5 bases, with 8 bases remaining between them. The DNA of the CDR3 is TGTGCCAGCAGTGAATATTTCCCGGACAATGAGCAGTTCTTC. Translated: CASSEYFPDNEQFF.

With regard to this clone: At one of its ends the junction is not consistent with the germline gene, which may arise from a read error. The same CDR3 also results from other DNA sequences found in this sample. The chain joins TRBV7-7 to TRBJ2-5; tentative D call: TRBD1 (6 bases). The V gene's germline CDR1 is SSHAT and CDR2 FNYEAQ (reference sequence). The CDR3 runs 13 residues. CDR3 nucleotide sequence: TGTGCTAGCAGCCTCGACAGGCAAGAGACCCAGTACTTC. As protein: CASSLDRQETQYF.

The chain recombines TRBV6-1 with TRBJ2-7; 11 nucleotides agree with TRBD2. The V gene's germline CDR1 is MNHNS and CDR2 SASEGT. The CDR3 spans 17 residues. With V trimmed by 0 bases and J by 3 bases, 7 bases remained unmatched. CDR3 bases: TGTGCCAGCAGTGAAGCGCGCCTAGCGGGAGGTAACTACGAGCAGTACTTC. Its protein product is CASSEARLAGGNYEQYF.

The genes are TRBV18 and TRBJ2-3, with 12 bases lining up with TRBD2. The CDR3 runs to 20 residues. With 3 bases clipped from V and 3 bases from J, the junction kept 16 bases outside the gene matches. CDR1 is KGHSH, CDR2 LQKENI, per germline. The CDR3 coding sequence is TGTGCCAGCTCACCCCTTAGGACTAGCGGGAAGGGGGCCCGGACAGATACGCAGTATTTT. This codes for CASSPLRTSGKGARTDTQYF.

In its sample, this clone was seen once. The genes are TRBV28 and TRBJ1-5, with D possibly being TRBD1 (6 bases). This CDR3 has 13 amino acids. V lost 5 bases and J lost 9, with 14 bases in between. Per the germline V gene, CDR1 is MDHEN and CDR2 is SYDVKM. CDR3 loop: CASSQGSPLPQHF. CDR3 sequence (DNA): TGTGCCAGCAGTCAGGGGAGCCCTTTGCCCCAGCATTTT. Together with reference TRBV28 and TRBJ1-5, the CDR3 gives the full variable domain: DVKVTQSSRYLVKRTGEKVFLECVQDMDHENMFWYRQDPGLGLRLIYFSYDVKMKEKGDIPEGYSVSREKKERFSLILESASTNQTSMYLCASSQGSPLPQHFGDGTRLSIL.